This T cell receptor (beta chain) was observed in a study of T cell responses to AZD1222 COVID-19 vaccine. The study, taken as a whole, reports: Researchers took repertoire samples only after the peak T cell response had come. Distributed over spike, vaccine-associated CD4 TCRs predominated at 160-218 and 743-854.

CDR1 is LGHDT, CDR2 YNNKEL, per germline (reference sequence). The CDR3 runs to 13 residues. With 0 bases removed from V and 4 bases from J, the gap between germline ends came to 6 bases. To note about this clone: Its antigen is undetermined.

The protocol was immunoSEQ multiplex PCR, while the TCRdb copy is restricted to in-frame clones and leaves out a portion. The repertoire holds approximately 93,000 clones, around 90% seen once, with less than 6% in the top ten. Analysis merged second doses at about 4 or about 12 weeks. The J gene is TRBJ2-5, the V gene TRBV3-1 (or the pseudogene TRBV3-2); D is uncertain. The source material was peripheral blood, sampled 28 days after the second AZD1222 dose. The sequence was obtained from an adult who received the AZD1222 COVID-19 vaccine. The CDR3 nucleotides are TGTGCCAGCAGCCAAGATCCAGGAGAGACCCAGTACTTC. It translates to CASSQDPGETQYF.